Given below is one TCR beta chain in context. V lost 3 bases to trimming and J lost 5 bases, with 10 bases between them. CDR3 length: 13 amino acids. Per the germline V gene, CDR1 is SGHTA and CDR2 is FQGTGA. Total RNA extracted from each sample amounted to at least 6 micrograms. The data derive from a study of blood T cells in healthy people across ages. For the second PCR, which ran for 7 to 11 cycles, a sample-barcoded 5' primer and a J-beta primer mix were used. One entry per CDR3 protein, called by TCRdb with MiXCR from the 5' RACE reads. Of fewer than 1,200,000 distinct CDR3 sequences listed, approximately 26% are singletons. The data were also submitted as part of a second study, on T cells of mothers and their children.

This receptor was identified in a girl aged 2 to 9 in good health. This chain uses TRBV7-3 with TRBJ2-5; possible D gene TRBD2, 6 bases. The sample taken for sequencing was blood. The CDR3 loop reads CASSFGTWETQYF. The CDR3 DNA reads as TGTGCCAGCAGCTTCGGGACTTGGGAGACCCAGTACTTC.